This T cell receptor beta chain derives from a study of T cells in Graves' hyperthyroidism and ophthalmopathy. Each diagnosis drew on symptoms, thyroxine, TRAb, thyroid ultrasound and orbital computed tomography findings. Amplification of TCR beta CDR3 regions used RNA as the template. In the first-round RT-PCR of the TCR CDR3, the HTBI primer set was used. TCRdb used MiXCR to reprocess the multiplex PCR reads, holding one entry per CDR3 protein. Of approximately 400,000 distinct CDR3 sequences in the sample, over 13% are singletons; the top ten hold 25% to 30%. Whole-study results and caveats: In the analysis, a 13 V-J model separated ophthalmopathy from stable hyperthyroidism. Blood also carried most thyroid clonotypes expanded above 0.001.

This clonotype showed up many times. Its antigen is unidentified. Looked up from germline, CDR1 is LGHNT and CDR2 is FRNRAP. The CDR3 contains 15 residues. With V trimmed by 6 bases and J by 3 bases, 6 bases remained unmatched. The sequenced sample consisted of blood. V usage is TRBV12-5 and J usage is TRBJ2-3, with 10 bases that match TRBD1. The source of this sequence is a man between 50 and 59 years old with Graves' ophthalmopathy. The CDR3 is CASGFPGQGTDTQYF. The CDR3 nucleotides read TGTGCTAGTGGATTCCCGGGACAGGGGACAGATACGCAGTATTTT.